These 17 T cell receptor beta chains were sequenced from one sample in a study of T-cell reconstitution after alpha-beta-depleted transplantation in children. Unique molecular identifiers were incorporated when the TCRbeta library was constructed. TCRdb reprocessed the PCR reads via MiXCR and lists one record per CDR3 protein. In the table there are about 500,000 distinct CDR3 sequences, approximately 32% of which are singletons. The input for sequencing was PBMCs from the stem cell graft donor, taken from the stem cell graft. Receptors originate from a human donor who donated a stem cell graft to a child with aplastic anemia.

V and J are TRBV11-2 and TRBJ2-1; D is perhaps TRBD2 (7 bases). The CDR3 consists of 16 residues. CDR1 SGHAT and CDR2 FQNNGV come from the germline V gene. The V end lost 0 bases, the J end lost 6 bases, and 15 bases lay between the germline ends. This CDR3 is CASSLDWGGGGNEQFF. The CDR3 DNA follows: TGTGCCAGCAGCTTAGATTGGGGGGGAGGGGGCAATGAGCAGTTCTTC.

The chain uses TRBV20-1 and TRBJ2-7, with TRBD2 identical over 8 bases. Per the germline V gene, CDR1 is DFQATT and CDR2 is SNEGSKA (reference sequence). The CDR3 has 12 amino acids. CDR3 nucleotide sequence: TGCAGCTCCACTAGCGGAGGCTACGAGCAGTACTTC. Amino acids: CSSTSGGYEQYF.

J is TRBJ1-6 and V is TRBV20-1, with 9 bases aligning to TRBD1. Trimming cost V 5 bases and J 10 bases; bases outside gene matches: 9. The length of the CDR3 is 14 residues. In germline, CDR1 is DFQATT, CDR2 SNEGSKA (reference sequence). CDR3 coding DNA: TGCAGTGCTCTAGGACAGGGGCTAAACTCACCCCTCCACTTT. Amino acid sequence: CSALGQGLNSPLHF.

This chain uses TRBV12-3 or TRBV12-4 with TRBJ1-5, with D tentatively TRBD1 (5 bases). V was shortened by 2 bases and J by 1 base, with 6 bases between the two germline ends. The CDR3 has 14 amino acids. The CDR3 DNA reads as TGTGCCAGCAGTTTATGGGACAGCAATCAGCCCCAGCATTTT. This gives the protein CASSLWDSNQPQHF.

The chain has TRBV15 and TRBJ2-3; 7 nucleotides line up with TRBD2. CDR1 is LNHNV, CDR2 YYDKDF, per germline (reference sequence). The CDR3 is 19 amino acids. The V gene end was trimmed by 6 bases and the J gene end by 4 bases; junction bases not matched to a gene: 22. DNA for the CDR3: TGTGCCACCAGGGAGACTACCCTTACCGCGGGAGTTAGCCCAGATACGCAGTATTTT. This sequence encodes CATRETTLTAGVSPDTQYF.

The sample holds a few counts of this clonotype. V and J are TRBV12-3 or TRBV12-4 and TRBJ1-5; tentative D call: TRBD1 (6 bases). V was clipped by 3 bases and J by 4 bases, with 10 bases between them. CDR3 length equals 14 residues. This CDR3 is CASSLVQGNQPQHF. The DNA for the CDR3 is TGTGCCAGCAGTTTGGTCCAGGGGAATCAGCCCCAGCATTTT.

The chain uses TRBV12-3 or TRBV12-4 and TRBJ1-2, with 12 bases identical to TRBD1. V lost 5 bases to trimming and J lost 0 bases; unmatched junction nucleotides: 13. The CDR3 covers 19 residues. In nucleotides, the CDR3 is TGTGCCAGCAGTATACCCGGGACAGGGGGCACCTTAGCTAACTATGGCTACACCTTC. Translation gives CASSIPGTGGTLANYGYTF.

This chain uses TRBV15 with TRBJ2-2; D is uncertain. The CDR3 has 14 amino acids. V was pared by 3 bases and J by 3 bases, with 8 bases between. The germline V gene has CDR1 LNHNV and CDR2 YYDKDF (reference sequence). The CDR3 DNA sequence: TGTGCCACCAGCAGGTATAGGGACACCGGGGAGCTGTTTTTT. This gives the protein CATSRYRDTGELFF.

The chain is built from TRBV2 and TRBJ2-3; D is possibly TRBD2 (6 bases). Germline-derived CDR1 and CDR2 are SNHLY and FYNNEI. The CDR3 has 15 residues. Trimming shortened V by 4 bases and J by 1 base, and 12 bases separated the two germline ends. CDR3 region: CASSVRDSRTDTQYF. CDR3 nucleotides: TGTGCCAGCAGTGTGAGGGACTCGCGCACAGATACGCAGTATTTT.

The genes are TRBV16 and TRBJ2-1, with 9 bases lining up with TRBD2. CDR1 is KGHSY, CDR2 FQNENV, per germline. CDR3 length equals 15 residues. V shed 4 bases and J 6 bases; nucleotides not matched to a gene: 7. For the CDR3, the DNA is TGTGCCAGCAGCCCGGCCTCGACTAGCGGCAATGAGCAGTTCTTC. It codes for CASSPASTSGNEQFF.

The V gene is TRBV11-1, the J gene TRBJ1-6; no reliable D call. Germline lookup yields CDR1 SGHAT and CDR2 FQDESV (reference sequence). The CDR3 has 15 amino acids. Trimming stripped 5 bases from V and 6 bases from J, with 14 bases between. The CDR3 loop reads CASSLSRGINSPLHF. The CDR3 DNA sequence: TGTGCCAGCAGCCTATCCCGGGGAATTAATTCACCCCTCCACTTT.

This clonotype was seen a few times. The CDR3 DNA follows: TGTGCCAGCAGCCTACTAGCGAGAAGCATTTCGGGGAATGAGCAGTTCTTC. Protein: CASSLLARSISGNEQFF. J is TRBJ2-1 and V is TRBV12-3 or TRBV12-4, with 7 bases matching TRBD2. CDR3 length: 17 amino acids. Trimming cost V 6 bases and J 7 bases; bases outside gene matches: 18.

This clonotype turned up a few times. The chain joins TRBV7-6 to TRBJ2-2; unclear D gene. Germline-derived CDR1 and CDR2 are SGHVS and FNYEAQ. The CDR3 totals 13 residues. Trimming took off 1 base at V and 8 bases at J, with 8 bases between the two ends. Written as DNA, the CDR3 is TGTGCCAGCAGCTTAGGGAGCATTGGGGAGCTGTTTTTT. Protein: CASSLGSIGELFF.

This chain uses TRBV14 with TRBJ2-3; D not resolved. CDR1 is SGHDN, CDR2 FVKESK, per germline. Trimming took off 0 bases at V and 0 bases at J, with 10 bases between the two ends. The CDR3 covers 16 residues. As DNA, the CDR3 is TGTGCCAGCAGCCAAGATCTGTCCGCTAGCACAGATACGCAGTATTTT. Amino acid sequence: CASSQDLSASTDTQYF.

This rearrangement joins TRBV6-2 or TRBV6-3 to TRBJ2-3; 7 bases are shared with TRBD1. The germline CDR1 and CDR2 sequences are MNHEY and SVGEGT. CDR3 length: 14 residues. With V trimmed by 5 bases and J by 2 bases, 4 bases remained unmatched. The CDR3 sequence: CASSVGQTTDTQYF. CDR3 nucleotide sequence: TGTGCCAGCAGTGTGGGACAGACCACAGATACGCAGTATTTT.

This chain connects TRBV7-2 to TRBJ1-2; 8 bases line up with TRBD1. In germline, CDR1 is SGHTA, CDR2 FQGNSA. This CDR3 comprises 16 residues. J lost 8 bases, V lost 2 bases, and 13 bases had no gene match. The CDR3 region is CASSLWFGQGAEGYTF. The CDR3 region has the DNA TGTGCCAGCAGCTTATGGTTTGGGCAGGGGGCAGAGGGCTACACCTTC.

This rearrangement joins TRBV11-1 to TRBJ2-7; 8 positions match TRBD1. With V trimmed by 6 bases and J by 5 bases, 6 bases remained unmatched. There are 13 residues in the CDR3. CDR1 and CDR2 from the germline V gene are SGHAT and FQDESV (reference sequence). CDR3 residues: CASRPTGVDEQYF. CDR3 coding DNA: TGTGCCAGCAGACCGACAGGGGTTGACGAGCAGTACTTC.